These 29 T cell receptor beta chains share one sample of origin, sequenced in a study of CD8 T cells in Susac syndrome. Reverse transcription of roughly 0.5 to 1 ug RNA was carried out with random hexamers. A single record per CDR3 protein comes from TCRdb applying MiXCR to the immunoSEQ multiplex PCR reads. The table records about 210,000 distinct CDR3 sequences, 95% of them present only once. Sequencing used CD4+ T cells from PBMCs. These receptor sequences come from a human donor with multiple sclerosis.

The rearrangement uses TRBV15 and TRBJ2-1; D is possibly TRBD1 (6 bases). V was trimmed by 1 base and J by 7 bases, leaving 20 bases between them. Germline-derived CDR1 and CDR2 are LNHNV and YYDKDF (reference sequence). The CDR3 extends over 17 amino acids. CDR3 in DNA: TGTGCCACCAGCAGAGTGGGGCAGGGGCATTTGTCGAATGAGCAGTTCTTC. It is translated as CATSRVGQGHLSNEQFF.

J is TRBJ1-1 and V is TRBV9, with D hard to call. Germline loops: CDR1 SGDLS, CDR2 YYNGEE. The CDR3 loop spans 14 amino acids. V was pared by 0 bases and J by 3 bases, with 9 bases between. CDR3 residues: CASSVDAEHTEAFF. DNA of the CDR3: TGTGCCAGCAGCGTAGATGCAGAACACACTGAAGCTTTCTTT. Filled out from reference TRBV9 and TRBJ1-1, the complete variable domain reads DSGVTQTPKHLITATGQRVTLRCSPRSGDLSVYWYQQSLDQGLQFLIQYYNGEERAKGNILERFSAQQFPDLHSELNLSSLELGDSALYFCASSVDAEHTEAFFGQGTRLTVV.

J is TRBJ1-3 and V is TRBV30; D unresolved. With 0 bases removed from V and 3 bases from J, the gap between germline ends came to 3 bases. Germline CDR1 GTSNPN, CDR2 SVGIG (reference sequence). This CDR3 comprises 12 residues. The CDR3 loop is CAWSVLGNTIYF. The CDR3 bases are TGTGCCTGGAGTGTTCTTGGAAACACCATATATTTT.

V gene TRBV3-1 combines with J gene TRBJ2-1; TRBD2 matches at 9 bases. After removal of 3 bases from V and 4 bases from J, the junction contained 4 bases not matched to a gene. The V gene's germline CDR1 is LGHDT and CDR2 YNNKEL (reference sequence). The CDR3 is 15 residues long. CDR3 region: CASSQNSGRYNEQFF. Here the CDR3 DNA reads TGTGCCAGCAGCCAGAATAGCGGGAGATACAATGAGCAGTTCTTC.

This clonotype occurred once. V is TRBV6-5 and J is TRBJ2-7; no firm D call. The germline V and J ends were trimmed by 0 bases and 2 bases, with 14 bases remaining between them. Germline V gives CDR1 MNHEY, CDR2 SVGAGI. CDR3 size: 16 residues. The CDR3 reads CASSYSSAGPPYEQYF. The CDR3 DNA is TGTGCCAGCAGTTACTCTTCGGCAGGCCCTCCCTACGAGCAGTACTTC.

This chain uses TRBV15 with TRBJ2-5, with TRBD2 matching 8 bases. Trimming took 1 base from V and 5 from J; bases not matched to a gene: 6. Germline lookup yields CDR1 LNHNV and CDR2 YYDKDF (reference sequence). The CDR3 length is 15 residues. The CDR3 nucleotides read TGTGCCACCAGCAGAGCCCTAGCGGGTGGGGAGACCCAGTACTTC. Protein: CATSRALAGGETQYF.

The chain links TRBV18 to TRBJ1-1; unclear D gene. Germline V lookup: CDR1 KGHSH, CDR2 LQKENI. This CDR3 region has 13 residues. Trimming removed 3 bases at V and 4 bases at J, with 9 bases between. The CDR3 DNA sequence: TGTGCCAGCTCACCCACTATTGGCACTGAAGCTTTCTTT. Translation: CASSPTIGTEAFF.

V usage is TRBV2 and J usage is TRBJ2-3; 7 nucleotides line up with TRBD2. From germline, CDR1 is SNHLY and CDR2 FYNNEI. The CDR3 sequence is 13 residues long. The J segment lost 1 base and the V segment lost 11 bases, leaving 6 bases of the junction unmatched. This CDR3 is CACRGGGTDTQYF. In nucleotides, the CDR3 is TGTGCCTGCCGCGGGGGAGGCACAGATACGCAGTATTTT.

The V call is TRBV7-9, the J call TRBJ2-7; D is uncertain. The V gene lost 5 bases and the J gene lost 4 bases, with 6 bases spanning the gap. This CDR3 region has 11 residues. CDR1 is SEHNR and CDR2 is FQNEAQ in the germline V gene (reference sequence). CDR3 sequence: CASSTSYEQYF. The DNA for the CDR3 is TGTGCCAGCAGCACTTCTTACGAGCAGTACTTC.

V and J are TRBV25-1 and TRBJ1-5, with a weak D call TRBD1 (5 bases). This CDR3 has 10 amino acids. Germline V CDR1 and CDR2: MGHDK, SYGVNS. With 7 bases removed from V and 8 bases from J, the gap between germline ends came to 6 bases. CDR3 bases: TGTGCCAGCACCAGGGAGCCCCAGCATTTT. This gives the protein CASTREPQHF. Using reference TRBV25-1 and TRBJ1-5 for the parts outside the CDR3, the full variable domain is EADIYQTPRYLVIGTGKKITLECSQTMGHDKMYWYQQDPGMELHLIHYSYGVNSTEKGDLSSESTVSRIRTEHFPLTLESARPSHTSQYLCASTREPQHFGDGTRLSIL.

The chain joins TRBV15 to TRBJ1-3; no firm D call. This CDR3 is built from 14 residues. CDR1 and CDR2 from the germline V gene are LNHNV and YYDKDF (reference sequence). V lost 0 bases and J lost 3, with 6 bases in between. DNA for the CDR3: TGTGCCACCAGCAGAGATCACCATGGAAACACCATATATTTT. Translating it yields CATSRDHHGNTIYF.

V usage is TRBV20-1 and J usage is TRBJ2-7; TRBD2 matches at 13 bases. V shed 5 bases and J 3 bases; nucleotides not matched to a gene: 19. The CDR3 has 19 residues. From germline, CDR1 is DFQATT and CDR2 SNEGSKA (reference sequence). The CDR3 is CSAGPTSGRARSRGYEQYF. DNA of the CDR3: TGCAGTGCTGGACCCACTAGCGGGAGGGCTCGGAGTAGGGGCTACGAGCAGTACTTC.

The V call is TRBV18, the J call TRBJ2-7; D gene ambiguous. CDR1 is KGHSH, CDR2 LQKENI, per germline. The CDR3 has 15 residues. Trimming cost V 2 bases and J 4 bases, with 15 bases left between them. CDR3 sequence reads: CASSPGSRNQYEQYF. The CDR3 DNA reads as TGTGCCAGCTCACCAGGGTCCAGGAATCAGTACGAGCAGTACTTC.

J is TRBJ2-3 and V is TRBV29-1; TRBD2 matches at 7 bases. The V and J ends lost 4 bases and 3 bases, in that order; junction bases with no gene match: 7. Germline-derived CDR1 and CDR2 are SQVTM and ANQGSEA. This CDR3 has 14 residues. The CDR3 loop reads CSVGGGRATDTQYF. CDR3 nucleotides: TGCAGCGTTGGTGGAGGGAGGGCAACAGATACGCAGTATTTT.

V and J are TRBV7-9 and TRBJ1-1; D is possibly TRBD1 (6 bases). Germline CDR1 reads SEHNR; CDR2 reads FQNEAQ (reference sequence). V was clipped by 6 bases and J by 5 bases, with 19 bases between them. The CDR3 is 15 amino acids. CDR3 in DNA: TGTGCCAGCAGAAGCCGGGACACCGGAGTTACTGAAGCTTTCTTT. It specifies CASRSRDTGVTEAFF.

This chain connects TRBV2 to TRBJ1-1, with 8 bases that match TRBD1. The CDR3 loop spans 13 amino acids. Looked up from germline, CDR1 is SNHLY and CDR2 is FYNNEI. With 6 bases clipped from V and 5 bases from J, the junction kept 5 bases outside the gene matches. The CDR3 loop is CASRDRAYTEAFF. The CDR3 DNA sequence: TGTGCCAGCAGGGACAGGGCCTATACTGAAGCTTTCTTT.

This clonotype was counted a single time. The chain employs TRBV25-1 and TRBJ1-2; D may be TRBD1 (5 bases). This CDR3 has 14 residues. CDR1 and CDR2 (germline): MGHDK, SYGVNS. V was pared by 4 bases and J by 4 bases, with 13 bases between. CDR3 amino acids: CASSGTDRPYGYTF. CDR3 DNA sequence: TGTGCCAGCAGTGGAACCGACAGACCCTATGGCTACACCTTC.

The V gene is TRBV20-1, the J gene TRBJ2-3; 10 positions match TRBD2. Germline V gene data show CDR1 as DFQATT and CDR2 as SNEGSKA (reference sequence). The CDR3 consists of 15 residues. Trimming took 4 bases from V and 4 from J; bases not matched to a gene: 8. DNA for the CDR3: TGCAGTGCTACAACTAGCGGGGTGCCTTCAGATACGCAGTATTTT. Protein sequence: CSATTSGVPSDTQYF.

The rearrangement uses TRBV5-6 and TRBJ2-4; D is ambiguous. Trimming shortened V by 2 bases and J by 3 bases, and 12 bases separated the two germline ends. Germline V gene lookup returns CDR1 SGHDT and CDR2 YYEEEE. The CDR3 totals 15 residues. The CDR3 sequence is CASSFRDFGKNIQYF. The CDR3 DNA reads TGTGCCAGCAGCTTTAGAGACTTTGGCAAAAACATTCAGTACTTC.

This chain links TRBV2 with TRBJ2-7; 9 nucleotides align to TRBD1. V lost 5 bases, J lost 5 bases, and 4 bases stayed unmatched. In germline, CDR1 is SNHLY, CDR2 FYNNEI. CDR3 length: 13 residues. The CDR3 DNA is TGTGCCAGCAGTAGGACAGGGGTCCACGAGCAGTACTTC. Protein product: CASSRTGVHEQYF.

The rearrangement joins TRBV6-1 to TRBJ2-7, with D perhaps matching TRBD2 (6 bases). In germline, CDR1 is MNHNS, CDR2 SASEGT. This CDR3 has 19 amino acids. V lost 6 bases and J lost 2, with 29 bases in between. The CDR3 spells CASRHRDSGLWRGAYEQYF. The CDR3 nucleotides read TGTGCCAGCAGGCACCGTGACAGTGGATTGTGGCGGGGTGCCTACGAGCAGTACTTC.

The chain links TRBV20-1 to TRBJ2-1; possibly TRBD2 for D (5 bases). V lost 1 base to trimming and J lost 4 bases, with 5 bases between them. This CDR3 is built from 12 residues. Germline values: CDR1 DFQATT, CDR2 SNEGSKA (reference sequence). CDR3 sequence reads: CSARGLYNEQFF. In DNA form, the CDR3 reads TGCAGTGCTAGAGGACTATACAATGAGCAGTTCTTC.

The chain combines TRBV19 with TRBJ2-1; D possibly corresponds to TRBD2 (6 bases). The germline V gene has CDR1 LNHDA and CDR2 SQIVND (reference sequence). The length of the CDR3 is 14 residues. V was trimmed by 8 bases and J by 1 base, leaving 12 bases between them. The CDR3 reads CASRVGRSYNEQFF. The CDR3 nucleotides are TGTGCCAGTCGGGTCGGGAGATCCTACAATGAGCAGTTCTTC.

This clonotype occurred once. The CDR3 loop reads CSAGTGGSSNYGYTF. As DNA, the CDR3 is TGCAGTGCCGGGACAGGGGGCAGTTCTAACTATGGCTACACCTTC. The V gene is TRBV20-1, the J gene TRBJ1-2, with TRBD1 matching 12 bases. The CDR3 spans 15 residues. V was pared by 6 bases and J by 0 bases, with 5 bases of the junction left unmatched. CDR1 is DFQATT and CDR2 is SNEGSKA in the germline V gene (reference sequence).

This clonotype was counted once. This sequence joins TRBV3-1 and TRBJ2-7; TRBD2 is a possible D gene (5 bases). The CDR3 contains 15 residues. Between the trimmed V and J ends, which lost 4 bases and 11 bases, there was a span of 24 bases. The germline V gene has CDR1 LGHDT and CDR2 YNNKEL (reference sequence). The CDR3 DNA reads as TGTGCCAGCAGCCCATCCCCCGGGGTGGGGATTGAGGAGTACTTC. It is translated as CASSPSPGVGIEEYF.

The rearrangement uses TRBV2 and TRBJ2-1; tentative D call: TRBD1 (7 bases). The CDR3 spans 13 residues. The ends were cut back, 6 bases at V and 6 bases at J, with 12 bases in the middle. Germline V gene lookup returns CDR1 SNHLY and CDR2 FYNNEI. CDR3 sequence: CASRSRGANEQFF. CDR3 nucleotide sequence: TGTGCCAGCAGAAGCAGGGGGGCCAATGAGCAGTTCTTC.

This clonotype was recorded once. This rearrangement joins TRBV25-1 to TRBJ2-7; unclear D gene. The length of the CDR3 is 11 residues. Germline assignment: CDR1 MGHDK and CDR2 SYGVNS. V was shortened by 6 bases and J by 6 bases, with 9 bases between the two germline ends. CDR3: CASSQWREQYF. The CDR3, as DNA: TGTGCCAGCAGCCAGTGGCGCGAGCAGTACTTC.

CDR3 residues: CSAWDQSSDTQYF. Written as DNA, the CDR3 is TGCAGTGCGTGGGACCAGTCATCAGATACGCAGTATTTT. The chain has TRBV20-1 and TRBJ2-3, with D possibly being TRBD1 or TRBD2 (5 bases each). Trimming took off 6 bases at V and 4 bases at J, with 14 bases between the two ends. Germline CDR1 is DFQATT and CDR2 is SNEGSKA (reference sequence). This CDR3 comprises 13 residues.

CDR3 in DNA: TGTGCCAGCAGTTACGGCGGGAAGGTGGGAGATACGCAGTATTTT. It specifies CASSYGGKVGDTQYF. V gene TRBV6-6 combines with J gene TRBJ2-3, with D perhaps TRBD2 (6 bases). The germline V and J ends were trimmed by 2 bases and 5 bases, with 14 bases remaining between them. CDR3 size: 15 residues. CDR1 and CDR2 from the germline V gene are MNHNY and SVGAGI (reference sequence).